This T cell receptor beta chain originates from a study of alternative splicing in chronic myeloid leukemia remission (dated by TCRdb to 2018 to 2021). Background on the whole study: RNA sequencing was used to profile peripheral blood obtained from chronic-phase CML patients at diagnosis and at remission, and the resulting profiles were compared with those of healthy donors. Several diagnostic specimens, together with matched remission specimens, were obtained from the RESIST (imatinib), ENESTxtnd (nilotinib) and PINNACLE (nilotinib plus pegylated interferon) trials. Trizol was used to extract total RNA from peripheral blood mononuclear cells of diagnosis, remission and control samples. Trial diagnostic specimens were total leukocytes from peripheral blood collected in EDTA. Median ages of 54 years at diagnosis, 56 to 65 at remission and 30 to 45 for healthy controls were recorded. Nine CML samples, seven diagnostic and two matched remission, came from the French Persistem study. Female/male counts were 11/5 for diagnosis samples, 8/3 for remission samples and 2/4 for controls.

The library came from bulk RNA-seq. The TruSeq Stranded RNA sample prep kit was used to generate libraries of poly-A-enriched mRNA from an input of roughly 1 ug total RNA. Every sample was sequenced in triplicate, with paired-end sequencing run on a HiSeq 2500. Each mate in the RNA-seq data had a read length of 125 nucleotides. Regarding the original processing steps: After trimming, reads were aligned to hg38 using STAR v2.7, and quality control was handled by FASTQC, RSeQC and multiqc. Salmon 0.14.1 was used to quantify gene expression levels as transcripts per million (TPM). Principal component analysis suggested that trial, library batch, sequencing batch, treatment regimen and sex did not drive transcriptomic profiles. One entry per CDR3 protein sequence results from the TCRdb reprocessing of the reads, with DNA left out. For this entry, the V and J calls and clone size follow TCRdb and not the study's own pipeline. The sample contains hundreds of distinct CDR3 sequences, 97% of them found a single time. Together, the top ten hold around 3.4% of the sample.

Regarding this clonotype: Its antigen is currently not known.

Study-level results and caveats: Blood cell composition differed strongly depending on the timepoint, moving from an enrichment of myeloid progenitors at diagnosis to an enrichment of mature lymphoid cells at remission. Blood cell composition at remission was reconfigured to resemble lymphoid cell-enriched normal controls.

As encoded in the germline V gene (reference sequence), CDR1 is LNHDA while CDR2 is SQIVND. Counted from cysteine to phenylalanine, this CDR3 has 14 amino acids. Nucleotide data are not available. The sample's time point label, in plain terms: chronic-phase CML before TKI therapy (screening/day 1). About 17 CML patients made up the patient cohort, and matched post-remission samples were obtained for some of these patients. This sequence originates from an adult with chronic myeloid leukemia. The sequencing used PBMCs or total blood leukocytes (not recorded which), collected at diagnosis. The chain is made from TRBV19 and TRBJ1-6. For the CDR3, the sequence is CASGGGASNSPLHF.